This T cell receptor (beta chain) appears in the sequencing data of a study of sequential checkpoint blockade in melanoma. Study context: Randomization was 1:1 between first-line nivolumab→ipilimumab and ipilimumab→nivolumab. Maintenance nivolumab came after either treatment sequence.

Looked up from germline, CDR1 is LNHDA and CDR2 is SQIVND (reference sequence). V dropped 5 bases and J dropped 6 bases, with 17 bases sitting between them. The CDR3 contains 14 residues. TCRdb's copy holds only in-frame clones and misses some; the assay was immunoSEQ multiplex PCR. The table has approximately 5,200 clones, roughly 77% seen once; the top ten hold approximately 30%. Stated treatment: randomized to nivolumab then ipilimumab (arm A) or the reverse (arm B). No patient had prior DNA-damaging chemotherapy. PBMC sorting kept live CD3+CD8+ cells without CD19 or CD56. Here the sequenced sample was CD8+ T cells sorted from blood (inferred from file names), taken from a patient given nivolumab and ipilimumab in sequence. The source is a human donor with melanoma. V gene TRBV19 combines with J gene TRBJ2-7; D not resolved. Here the CDR3 reads CASSVVSNSVEQYF. CDR3 nucleotide sequence: TGTGCCAGTAGTGTAGTCTCCAATTCGGTCGAGCAGTACTTC.